The 7 T cell receptor beta chains below all came from one sample that was sequenced in a study of a mutant IDH1 vaccine in newly diagnosed glioma. This table comes from immunoSEQ multiplex PCR, and its TCRdb copy is limited to in-frame clones, with some not included. Of under 35,000 clones in the sample, over 75% are singletons; the top ten hold about 21%. Time point reported: baseline, week 1 (first vaccination visit). Treatment noted: pre-vaccination baseline after standard-of-care therapy. This sample comprised PBMCs, obtained from a glioma patient treated with radiotherapy, temozolomide or both. The receptors were sampled from a man aged 25-40 years with glioma.

The chain uses TRBV2 and TRBJ1-5, with a tentative D call TRBD1 (5 bases). Trimming cost V 1 base and J 7 bases, with 8 bases left between them. The CDR3 totals 13 residues. Germline V gene lookup returns CDR1 SNHLY and CDR2 FYNNEI. Here the CDR3 DNA reads TGTGCCAGCAGTGAAGTGAGGGACCAGCCCCAGCATTTT. Translated: CASSEVRDQPQHF.

J is TRBJ1-2 and V is TRBV7-2; D remains unclear. Germline CDR1 is SGHTA and CDR2 is FQGNSA. The CDR3 totals 14 residues. V was clipped by 5 bases and J by 1 base, with 11 bases between them. The CDR3 loop reads CASSPSAFNYGYTF. The CDR3, as DNA: TGTGCCAGCAGCCCCTCTGCCTTTAACTATGGCTACACCTTC.

This clone appeared a few times. The chain joins TRBV29-1 to TRBJ1-1; possible D gene TRBD1, 6 bases. Germline CDR1 and CDR2: SQVTM and ANQGSEA. This CDR3 is 13 amino acids long. Trimming shortened V by 3 bases and J by 5 bases, and 13 bases separated the two germline ends. CDR3 sequence: CSVEPHRETEAFF. The CDR3, as DNA: TGCAGCGTTGAGCCCCACAGGGAAACTGAAGCTTTCTTT.

V usage is TRBV28 and J usage is TRBJ1-5, with D uncertain. V was shortened by 8 bases and J by 0 bases, with 8 bases between the two germline ends. Germline assignment: CDR1 MDHEN and CDR2 SYDVKM. The CDR3 sequence is 13 residues long. CDR3 in amino acids: CASVTNSNQPQHF. In DNA form, the CDR3 reads TGTGCCAGCGTCACAAATAGCAATCAGCCCCAGCATTTT.

The V gene is TRBV5-1, the J gene TRBJ2-7; tentative D call: TRBD2 (5 bases). The CDR3 has 14 residues. V dropped 2 bases and J dropped 4 bases, with 13 bases sitting between them. Germline V gives CDR1 SGHRS, CDR2 YFSETQ. The CDR3 sequence: CASSFDGLGYEQYF. For the CDR3, the DNA is TGCGCCAGCAGCTTTGATGGACTCGGTTACGAGCAGTACTTC.

J is TRBJ1-2 and V is TRBV4-1; a weak D match, TRBD1 (5 bases). The CDR3 extends over 14 amino acids. V was trimmed by 1 base and J by 8 bases, leaving 14 bases between them. Looked up from germline, CDR1 is MGHRA and CDR2 is YSYEKL. In nucleotides, the CDR3 is TGCGCCAGCAGCCAAGTTGCGGCAGGGAAGGGCTACACCTTC. Encoded protein: CASSQVAAGKGYTF.

CDR3 sequence: CASSKAGMGNQPQHF. DNA of the CDR3: TGTGCCAGCAGCAAGGCGGGGATGGGCAATCAGCCCCAGCATTTT. This chain links TRBV7-8 with TRBJ1-5; no firm D call. Trimming removed 5 bases from V and 2 bases from J, with 13 bases in between. Germline V lookup: CDR1 SGHVS, CDR2 FQNEAQ. The CDR3 totals 15 residues.